A selection of T cell receptor beta chains follows, all from one sample in a study of blood T cell repertoires in COVID-19. The method was immunoSEQ multiplex PCR; TCRdb's version includes in-frame clones alone and lacks a portion of them. This sample has some 14,000 clones, with approximately 78% found just once. The sample comprised peripheral blood. These receptors all stem from a man aged 80 or over with active or convalescent COVID-19. Each CDR3 is given with its conserved first and last residue. Fields, in order: CDR3 protein, J gene, V gene, clone size. Where a row states a size, it is once, few, many or the class of an expanded clone; other rows omit it.

CDR3 protein: CASSGRTSGGQEPQYF
J gene: TRBJ2-5
V gene: TRBV9
clone size: -

CDR3 protein: CASSTTGTGGTETQYF
J gene: TRBJ2-5
V gene: TRBV19
clone size: few

CDR3 protein: CASSIRAENTEAFF
J gene: TRBJ1-1
V gene: TRBV19
clone size: once

CDR3 protein: CASSQARTRDNSPLHF
J gene: TRBJ1-6
V gene: TRBV10-1
clone size: -

CDR3 protein: CASSSFGVWDTDTQYF
J gene: TRBJ2-3
V gene: TRBV7-9
clone size: -

CDR3 protein: CASRALAGGLQETQYF
J gene: TRBJ2-5
V gene: TRBV19
clone size: -

CDR3 protein: CASSHPGLAAEQFF
J gene: TRBJ2-1
V gene: TRBV6-2/TRBV6-3
clone size: few

CDR3 protein: CASSAPVNTEAFF
J gene: TRBJ1-1
V gene: TRBV9
clone size: -

CDR3 protein: CSVQGSNEKLFF
J gene: TRBJ1-4
V gene: TRBV29-1
clone size: -

CDR3 protein: CASSVEPGVNTGELFF
J gene: TRBJ2-2
V gene: TRBV9
clone size: -

CDR3 protein: CASSLRKLAGGGYTF
J gene: TRBJ1-2
V gene: TRBV5-6
clone size: -

CDR3 protein: CASSPVAGKALNEQFF
J gene: TRBJ2-1
V gene: TRBV3-1/TRBV3-2
clone size: -

CDR3 protein: CASSLTSGGLLDETQYF
J gene: TRBJ2-5
V gene: TRBV2
clone size: -

CDR3 protein: CASSLGLAAGELFF
J gene: TRBJ2-2
V gene: TRBV7-7
clone size: -

CDR3 protein: CATSMGTGSNQPQHF
J gene: TRBJ1-5
V gene: TRBV15
clone size: -

CDR3 protein: CASSLRGIQADTQYF
J gene: TRBJ2-3
V gene: TRBV25-1
clone size: -

CDR3 protein: CATSVQGSTGELFF
J gene: TRBJ2-2
V gene: TRBV24-1
clone size: -

CDR3 protein: CASSLGLGGDNSPLHF
J gene: TRBJ1-6
V gene: TRBV5-1
clone size: -

CDR3 protein: CASSTRDSFTDTQYF
J gene: TRBJ2-3
V gene: TRBV28
clone size: -

CDR3 protein: CASSLAGGVGQETQYF
J gene: TRBJ2-5
V gene: TRBV5-6
clone size: -

CDR3 protein: CASSQVFGEQYF
J gene: TRBJ2-7
V gene: TRBV4-1
clone size: -

CDR3 protein: CATRQFTSGGALGTDTQYF
J gene: TRBJ2-3
V gene: TRBV4-2
clone size: -

CDR3 protein: CASKEGGPYEQYF
J gene: TRBJ2-7
V gene: TRBV5-1
clone size: -

CDR3 protein: CAWSVRGQKLFF
J gene: TRBJ1-4
V gene: TRBV30
clone size: -

CDR3 protein: CASSLGPQGYEQYF
J gene: TRBJ2-7
V gene: TRBV11-2
clone size: -

CDR3 protein: CASSRQHTGELFF
J gene: TRBJ2-2
V gene: TRBV7-2
clone size: -

CDR3 protein: CASSRFIQTGDLGYEQYF
J gene: TRBJ2-7
V gene: TRBV3-1/TRBV3-2
clone size: -

CDR3 protein: CASSLGRGTSTEQFF
J gene: TRBJ2-1
V gene: TRBV5-4
clone size: -

CDR3 protein: CASSLNGDQETQYF
J gene: TRBJ2-5
V gene: TRBV5-1
clone size: -

CDR3 protein: CASSFSTSGGSGELFF
J gene: TRBJ2-2
V gene: TRBV27
clone size: -

CDR3 protein: CASSARQEETQYF
J gene: TRBJ2-5
V gene: TRBV2
clone size: -

CDR3 protein: CAWSARDRANEQYF
J gene: TRBJ2-7
V gene: TRBV30
clone size: -

CDR3 protein: CASKTGAGYNEQFF
J gene: TRBJ2-1
V gene: TRBV2
clone size: -

CDR3 protein: CASSLTEGAYGYTF
J gene: TRBJ1-2
V gene: TRBV5-1
clone size: -

CDR3 protein: CATSFGQGSTDTQYF
J gene: TRBJ2-3
V gene: TRBV24-1
clone size: -